The present entry profiles one T cell receptor (beta chain) with its context. TCRdb's copy holds only in-frame clones and misses some; the assay was immunoSEQ multiplex PCR. The data show approximately 250,000 clones, with approximately 88% seen just once and roughly 2.3% held by the top ten. The data stem from a study of blood T cell repertoires in COVID-19. Study-level information: The samples span acute and convalescent COVID-19 from the United States, Italy and Spain.

V lost 0 bases and J 5 bases, leaving 12 bases between the germline ends. This CDR3 has 15 residues. CDR1 and CDR2 from the germline V gene are SEHNR and FQNEAQ (reference sequence). V usage is TRBV7-9 and J usage is TRBJ2-3; a weak D match, TRBD2 (6 bases). Sequenced input: PBMCs or T cells enriched from blood (not recorded which). The TCR comes from a middle-aged woman with acute COVID-19. The CDR3 loop reads CASSLAERVGDTQYF. The DNA of the CDR3 is TGTGCCAGCAGCTTAGCGGAGCGGGTTGGAGATACGCAGTATTTT.